A selection of T cell receptor beta chains follows, all from one sample in a study of shared clonotypes between healthy human individuals. Sequenced by immunoSEQ multiplex PCR; TCRdb stores in-frame clones only, minus some. The data show 490,000 or so clones, with 79% seen just once and around 12% held by the top ten. The sample was PBMCs. The receptors here all came from a woman aged 40-49 years in good health. Some clones in this sample may be carry-over from other donors' samples. Both conserved end residues are part of each CDR3. Each record gives: CDR3 protein, CDR3 DNA, D gene, V gene, clone size, J gene. A D gene is named only where the DNA matches it firmly. For some rows the clone size is stated as once, few or many, or as a class when expanded; others skip it.

CDR3: CASSLRQVNTGELFF; DNA: TGTGCCAGCAGCCTACGACAGGTGAACACCGGGGAGCTGTTTTTT; D: -; V: TRBV6-6; size: -; J: TRBJ2-2
CDR3: CASSFTGTDLDPQFF; DNA: TGTGCCAGCAGCTTTACCGGGACGGATCTGGACCCCCAGTTCTTC; D: -; V: TRBV7-9; size: -; J: TRBJ2-1
CDR3: CASSLTGQGDTEAFF; DNA: TGTGCCAGCAGTTTGACAGGACAGGGCGACACTGAAGCTTTCTTT; D: TRBD1; V: TRBV11-2; size: -; J: TRBJ1-1
CDR3: CASTTGYYGYTF; DNA: TGTGCCAGTACGACAGGGTACTATGGCTACACCTTC; D: TRBD1; V: TRBV19; size: -; J: TRBJ1-2
CDR3: CASSDNRGSRGQETQYF; DNA: TGTGCCAGCAGTGACAATAGGGGATCCAGGGGTCAAGAGACCCAGTACTTC; D: -; V: TRBV25-1; size: -; J: TRBJ2-5
CDR3: CASSLVRLSGLYNEQFF; DNA: TGTGCCAGCAGCTTAGTCAGGCTCTCCGGTTTGTACAATGAGCAGTTCTTC; D: -; V: TRBV7-9; size: -; J: TRBJ2-1
CDR3: CASSSVQGGLNEKLFF; DNA: TGTGCCAGCAGTTCCGTACAGGGAGGTCTTAATGAAAAACTGTTTTTT; D: -; V: TRBV6-5; size: -; J: TRBJ1-4
CDR3: CASSLVGTAYEQYF; DNA: TGTGCCAGCAGCTTAGTCGGGACGGCCTACGAGCAGTACTTC; D: -; V: TRBV7-2; size: -; J: TRBJ2-7
CDR3: CASSLGGVSEQYF; DNA: TGCGCCAGCAGCTTGGGGGGAGTCTCCGAGCAGTACTTC; D: -; V: TRBV5-1; size: -; J: TRBJ2-7
CDR3: CAASGTGSYNEQFF; DNA: TGTGCCGCCAGCGGGACGGGGTCTTACAATGAGCAGTTCTTC; D: TRBD2; V: TRBV10-3; size: -; J: TRBJ2-1
CDR3: CASSSRGTGGSYEQYF; DNA: TGTGCCAGCAGCTCGAGAGGGACAGGGGGATCCTACGAGCAGTACTTC; D: TRBD1; V: TRBV9; size: -; J: TRBJ2-7
CDR3: CASSLSPTYSYNEQFF; DNA: TGTGCCAGCAGTTTGTCCCCTACCTACTCCTACAATGAGCAGTTCTTC; D: -; V: TRBV6-5; size: -; J: TRBJ2-1
CDR3: CASSLGRAGGNEQFF; DNA: TGTGCCAGCAGCCTGGGGCGAGCAGGGGGCAATGAGCAGTTCTTC; D: TRBD1; V: TRBV7-8; size: -; J: TRBJ2-1
CDR3: CASNVVASDTQYF; DNA: TGTGCCAGCAATGTAGTAGCATCGGATACGCAGTATTTT; D: -; V: TRBV2; size: -; J: TRBJ2-3
CDR3: CASSPPFTFGSGTYNEQFF; DNA: TGTGCCAGCTCACCACCCTTTACGTTCGGCTCGGGTACCTACAATGAGCAGTTCTTC; D: -; V: TRBV18; size: -; J: TRBJ2-1
CDR3: CASSLAGSGGQETQYF; DNA: TGCGCCAGCAGCTTGGCGGGCAGCGGGGGCCAAGAGACCCAGTACTTC; D: TRBD2; V: TRBV5-1; size: -; J: TRBJ2-5
CDR3: CAWSQNRGGQPQHF; DNA: TGTGCCTGGAGCCAAAACAGGGGAGGTCAGCCCCAGCATTTT; D: TRBD1; V: TRBV30; size: -; J: TRBJ1-5
CDR3: CAWGRAYEQYF; DNA: TGTGCCTGGGGCAGGGCCTACGAGCAGTACTTC; D: -; V: TRBV30; size: -; J: TRBJ2-7
CDR3: CAWSSLSPKDGEQFF; DNA: TGTGCCTGGAGTTCCCTCTCCCCTAAGGACGGTGAGCAGTTCTTC; D: -; V: TRBV30; size: -; J: TRBJ2-1
CDR3: CASSLPGGTYNEQFF; DNA: TGTGCCAGCAGTTTACCGGGAGGGACCTACAATGAGCAGTTCTTC; D: TRBD2; V: TRBV28; size: once; J: TRBJ2-1
CDR3: CASSKQGAYNEQFF; DNA: TGTGCCAGCAGTAAGCAGGGGGCTTACAATGAGCAGTTCTTC; D: TRBD1; V: TRBV2; size: -; J: TRBJ2-1
CDR3: CASSSGTGVNTEAFF; DNA: TGCGCCAGCAGCTCCGGGACAGGGGTGAACACTGAAGCTTTCTTT; D: TRBD1; V: TRBV5-1; size: -; J: TRBJ1-1
CDR3: CASSLRTSGLIADTQYF; DNA: TGTGCCAGCAGCTTAAGGACTAGCGGCCTCATCGCAGATACGCAGTATTTT; D: TRBD2; V: TRBV7-2; size: -; J: TRBJ2-3
CDR3: CASSYSGTGGELFF; DNA: TGTGCCAGCAGTTACAGCGGGACCGGCGGGGAGCTGTTTTTT; D: TRBD2; V: TRBV28; size: -; J: TRBJ2-2
CDR3: CASSLGAGPTPTPGYTF; DNA: TGTGCCAGCAGCTTGGGGGCTGGGCCGACGCCGACCCCTGGCTACACCTTC; D: -; V: TRBV5-8; size: -; J: TRBJ1-2
CDR3: CAWSGYRGSSFEAFF; DNA: TGTGCCTGGAGTGGTTACAGGGGGTCCTCCTTTGAAGCTTTCTTT; D: TRBD1; V: TRBV30; size: -; J: TRBJ1-1
CDR3: CASSLSSDYEQYF; DNA: TGTGCCAGCAGCTTAAGTTCCGACTACGAGCAGTACTTC; D: -; V: TRBV11-3; size: -; J: TRBJ2-7
CDR3: CASSQTSLGEQYF; DNA: TGTGCCAGCAGCCAGACTAGCTTAGGCGAGCAGTACTTC; D: TRBD2; V: TRBV7-2; size: -; J: TRBJ2-7
CDR3: CASSSTAGANVLTF; DNA: TGTGCCAGCTCTTCGACGGCCGGGGCCAACGTCCTGACTTTC; D: -; V: TRBV9; size: few; J: TRBJ2-6
CDR3: CASRREGEYATQYF; DNA: TGTGCCAGCAGGAGGGAGGGGGAGTATGCGACCCAGTACTTC; D: -; V: TRBV6-6; size: -; J: TRBJ2-5
CDR3: CAWSAMTEREGYEQYF; DNA: TGTGCCTGGAGTGCGATGACCGAGCGGGAGGGCTACGAGCAGTACTTC; D: TRBD2; V: TRBV30; size: once; J: TRBJ2-7
CDR3: CASSQALAGVGTGELFF; DNA: TGCGCCAGCAGCCAAGCACTAGCGGGAGTGGGCACCGGGGAGCTGTTTTTT; D: TRBD2; V: TRBV4-1; size: -; J: TRBJ2-2
CDR3: CASSLVSQGTDTQYF; DNA: TGTGCCAGCAGCTTAGTGAGTCAGGGGACAGATACGCAGTATTTT; D: -; V: TRBV7-2; size: -; J: TRBJ2-3
CDR3: CASSLMRGAQETQYF; DNA: TGTGCCAGCAGTTTAATGCGGGGGGCGCAGGAGACCCAGTACTTC; D: TRBD2; V: TRBV7-3; size: -; J: TRBJ2-5